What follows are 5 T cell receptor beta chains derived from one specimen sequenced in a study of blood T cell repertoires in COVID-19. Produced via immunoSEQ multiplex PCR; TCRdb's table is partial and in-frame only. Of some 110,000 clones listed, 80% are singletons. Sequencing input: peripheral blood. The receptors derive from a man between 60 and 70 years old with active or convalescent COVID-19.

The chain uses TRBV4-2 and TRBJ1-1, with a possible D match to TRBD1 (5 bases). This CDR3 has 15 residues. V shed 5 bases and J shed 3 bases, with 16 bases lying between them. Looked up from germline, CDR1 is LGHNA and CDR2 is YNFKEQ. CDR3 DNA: TGTGCCAGCAGCTCCAGGCGGGGGGGACACACTGAAGCTTTCTTT. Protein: CASSSRRGGHTEAFF.

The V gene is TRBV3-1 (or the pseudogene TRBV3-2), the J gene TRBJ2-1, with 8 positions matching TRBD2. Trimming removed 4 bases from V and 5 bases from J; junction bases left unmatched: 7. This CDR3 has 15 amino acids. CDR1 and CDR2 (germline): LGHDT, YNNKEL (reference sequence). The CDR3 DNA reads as TGTGCCAGCAGCCTAGTAGCGGGAAAGAACAATGAGCAGTTCTTC. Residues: CASSLVAGKNNEQFF.

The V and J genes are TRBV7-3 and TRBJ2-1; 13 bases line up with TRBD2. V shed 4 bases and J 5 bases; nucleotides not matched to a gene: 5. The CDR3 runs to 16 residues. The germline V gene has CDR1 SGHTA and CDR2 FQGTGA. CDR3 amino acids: CASSSTSGRIDNEQFF. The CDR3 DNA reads TGTGCCAGCAGCTCGACTAGCGGGAGGATAGACAATGAGCAGTTCTTC.

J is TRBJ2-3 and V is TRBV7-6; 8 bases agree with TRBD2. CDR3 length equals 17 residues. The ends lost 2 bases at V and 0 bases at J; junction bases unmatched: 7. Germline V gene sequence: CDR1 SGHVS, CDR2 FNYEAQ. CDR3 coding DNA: TGTGCCAGCAGCTTAAATCCCGCTAGCGGGAGCACAGATACGCAGTATTTT. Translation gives CASSLNPASGSTDTQYF.

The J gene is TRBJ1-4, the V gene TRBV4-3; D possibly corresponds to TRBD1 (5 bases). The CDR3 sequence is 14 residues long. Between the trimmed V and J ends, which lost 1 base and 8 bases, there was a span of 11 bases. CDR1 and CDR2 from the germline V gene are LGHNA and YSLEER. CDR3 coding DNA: TGCGCCAGCAGCCAAGCCTGGGGCAGAGAAAAACTGTTTTTT. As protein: CASSQAWGREKLFF.